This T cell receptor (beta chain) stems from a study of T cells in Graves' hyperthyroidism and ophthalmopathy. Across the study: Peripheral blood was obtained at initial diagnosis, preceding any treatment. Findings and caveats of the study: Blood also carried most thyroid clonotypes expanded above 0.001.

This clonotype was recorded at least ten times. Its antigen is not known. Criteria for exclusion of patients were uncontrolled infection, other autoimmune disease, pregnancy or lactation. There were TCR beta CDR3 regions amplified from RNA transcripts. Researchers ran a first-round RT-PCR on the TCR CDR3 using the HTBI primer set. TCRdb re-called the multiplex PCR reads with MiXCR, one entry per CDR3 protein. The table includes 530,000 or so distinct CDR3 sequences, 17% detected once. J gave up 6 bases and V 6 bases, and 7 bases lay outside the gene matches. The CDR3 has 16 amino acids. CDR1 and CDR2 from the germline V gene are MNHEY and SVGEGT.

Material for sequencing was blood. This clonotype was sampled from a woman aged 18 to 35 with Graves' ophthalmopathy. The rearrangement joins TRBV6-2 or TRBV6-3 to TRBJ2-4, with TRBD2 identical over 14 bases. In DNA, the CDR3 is TGTGCCAGCAGGAGGGGACTAGCGGGAGACGGAAACATTCAGTACTTC. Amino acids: CASRRGLAGDGNIQYF.